This record covers a single T cell receptor beta chain. Antigen unknown. Produced via immunoSEQ multiplex PCR; TCRdb's table is partial and in-frame only. The repertoire holds about 14,000 clones, around 77% seen once, with just under 4% in the top ten. Germline loops: CDR1 MNHNY, CDR2 SVGAGI (reference sequence). V lost 2 bases to trimming and J lost 5 bases; unmatched junction nucleotides: 2. This CDR3 region has 15 residues. The sample comes from a study of graft-versus-host responses after intestinal transplantation. Turning to the study itself: The recipients all started with anti-thymocyte globulin induction and then took tacrolimus and steroids for about 3 years.

Study results and limitations: Allografts carried high graft-versus-host to host-versus-graft clonal ratios in patients having graft-donor T cell macrochimerism.

To release intraepithelial and lamina propria lymphocytes, the graft tissue was processed. This clonotype was obtained from a human patient who received an intestinal transplant, so some T cells may come from the graft donor. The sequences come from ileum tissue, collected 27 days after intestinal transplant. V usage is TRBV6-6 and J usage is TRBJ2-2; 10 bases match TRBD1. The chain's CDR3 is CASSYMGQGTGELFF. Written as DNA, the CDR3 is TGTGCCAGCAGTTACATGGGACAGGGGACCGGGGAGCTGTTTTTT.